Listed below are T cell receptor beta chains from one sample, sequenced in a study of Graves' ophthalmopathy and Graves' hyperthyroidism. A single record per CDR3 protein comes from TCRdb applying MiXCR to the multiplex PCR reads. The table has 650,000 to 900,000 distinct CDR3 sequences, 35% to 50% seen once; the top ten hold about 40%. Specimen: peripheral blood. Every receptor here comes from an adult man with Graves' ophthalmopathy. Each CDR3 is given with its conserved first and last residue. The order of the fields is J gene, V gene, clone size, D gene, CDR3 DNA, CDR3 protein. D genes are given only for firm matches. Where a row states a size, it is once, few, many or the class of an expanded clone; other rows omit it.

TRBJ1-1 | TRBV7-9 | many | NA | TGTGCCAGCAGCCCCGGCGGGCGAGGTCCTGAAGCTTTCTTT | CASSPGGRGPEAFF
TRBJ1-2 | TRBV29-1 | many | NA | TGCAGCGTACCAACAGGGTCCTATGGCTACACCTTC | CSVPTGSYGYTF
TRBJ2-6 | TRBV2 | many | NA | TGTGCCAGCAGCGAAACCCTCGGGGCCAACGTCCTGACTTTC | CASSETLGANVLTF
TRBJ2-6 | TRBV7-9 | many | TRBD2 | TGTGCCAGCAATAACGGGGGGACCGGGGCCAACGTCCTGACTTTC | CASNNGGTGANVLTF
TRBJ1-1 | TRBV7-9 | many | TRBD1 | TGTGCCAGCAGCCCTCGACAGGGGAGGCTGAACACTGAAGCTTTCTTT | CASSPRQGRLNTEAFF
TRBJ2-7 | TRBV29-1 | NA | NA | TGCAGCGGGACCGGACAGTTATACGAGCAGTACTTC | CSGTGQLYEQYF
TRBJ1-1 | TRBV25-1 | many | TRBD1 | TGTGCCAGCAGTGCCAGGCCCGCTAGACAGGGGAGGATCGGTAGGAACACTGAAGCTTTCTTT | CASSARPARQGRIGRNTEAFF
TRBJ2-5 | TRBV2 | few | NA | TGTGCCAGCAGTGTTGGTCGGAGCAATCAGCCCCAGTACTTC | CASSVGRSNQPQYF
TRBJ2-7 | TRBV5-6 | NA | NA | TGTGCCAGCAGCTTGTCAGGAGACTACGAGCAGTACTTC | CASSLSGDYEQYF
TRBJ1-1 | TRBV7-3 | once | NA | TGTGCCAGCAGCTTAACCGGGGGTGGAGTCACTGAAGCTTTCTTT | CASSLTGGGVTEAFF